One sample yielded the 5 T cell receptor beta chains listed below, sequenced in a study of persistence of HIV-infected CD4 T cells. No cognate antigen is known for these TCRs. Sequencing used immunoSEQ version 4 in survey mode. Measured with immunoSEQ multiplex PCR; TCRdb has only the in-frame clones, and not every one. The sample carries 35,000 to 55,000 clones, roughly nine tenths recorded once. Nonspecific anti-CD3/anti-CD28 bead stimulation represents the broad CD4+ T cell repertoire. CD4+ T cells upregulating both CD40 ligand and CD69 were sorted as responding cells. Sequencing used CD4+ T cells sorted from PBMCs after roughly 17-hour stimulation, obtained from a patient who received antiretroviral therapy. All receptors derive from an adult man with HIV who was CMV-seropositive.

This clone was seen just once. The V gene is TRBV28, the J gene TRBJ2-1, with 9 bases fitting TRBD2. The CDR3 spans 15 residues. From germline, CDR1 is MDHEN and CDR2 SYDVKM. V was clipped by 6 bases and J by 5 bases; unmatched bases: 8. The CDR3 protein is CASRLGSGGHNEQFF. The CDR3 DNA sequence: TGTGCCAGCAGACTGGGTAGCGGGGGTCACAATGAGCAGTTCTTC.

The CDR3 sequence is CASKIAPTASPLHF. The CDR3 coding sequence is TGTGCCAGCAAGATCGCCCCCACGGCTTCACCCCTCCACTTT. The chain couples TRBV2 to TRBJ1-6; no firm D call. V shed 7 bases and J shed 9 bases, with 16 bases lying between them. CDR3 length equals 14 residues. The germline V gene has CDR1 SNHLY and CDR2 FYNNEI.

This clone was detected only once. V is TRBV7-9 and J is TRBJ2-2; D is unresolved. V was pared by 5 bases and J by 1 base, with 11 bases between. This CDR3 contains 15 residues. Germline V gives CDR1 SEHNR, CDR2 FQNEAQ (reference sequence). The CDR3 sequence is CASSNTDGNTGELFF. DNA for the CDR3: TGTGCCAGCAGCAACACGGACGGGAACACCGGGGAGCTGTTTTTT.

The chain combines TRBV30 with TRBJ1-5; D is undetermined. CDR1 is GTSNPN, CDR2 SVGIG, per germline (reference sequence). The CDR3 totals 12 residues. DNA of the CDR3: TGTGCTTACGGGAGTAGCAATCAGCCCCAGCATTTT. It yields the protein CAYGSSNQPQHF.

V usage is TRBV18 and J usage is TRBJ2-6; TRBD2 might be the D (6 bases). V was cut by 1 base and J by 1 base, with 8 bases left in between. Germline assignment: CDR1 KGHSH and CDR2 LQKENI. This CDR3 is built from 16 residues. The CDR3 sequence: CASSPLTSSGANVLTF. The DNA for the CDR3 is TGTGCCAGCTCACCACTGACTAGTTCTGGGGCCAACGTCCTGACTTTC.